This T cell receptor (beta chain) was captured by sequencing in a study of CD8+CD57+ T cells in acquired aplastic anemia. Study-wide background: Average DNA yield from sorted CD4+ and CD8+ cells was approximately 3.2 ug.

TCR beta VDJ and CDR3 were profiled, and genomic DNA was the template. TCRdb itself ran the reads through MiXCR, one entry per CDR3 protein. The sample lists 400,000 to 600,000 distinct CDR3 sequences, 25% to 40% occurring once. The CDR3 spans 12 residues. Germline CDR1 LNHDA, CDR2 SQIVND (reference sequence). Between the trimmed V and J ends, which lost 7 bases and 10 bases, there was a span of 16 bases. It was patients with CD8+CD57+ cell expansion by flow cytometry who were chosen for sequencing. The sample holds many counts of this clonotype. This TCR came from a human donor with aplastic anemia. Sequences were obtained from sorted CD4+, CD8+, or CD8+CD57+ T cells (not recorded which) from PBMCs. The chain has TRBV19 and TRBJ1-1, with unresolved D. In nucleotides, the CDR3 is TGTGCCAGTAAGTTAAGCCAGATGAGAGCTTTCTTT. Amino acid sequence: CASKLSQMRAFF.